The TCR beta chain described here comes from a study of blood T cell repertoires in COVID-19. Study-wide context: Samples representing acute and convalescent COVID-19 were sourced from the United States, Italy and Spain. T cells, B-cell-depleted T cells, or PBMCs provided the cDNA or gDNA that served as material.

Methods used by the authors: Nucleated cell counts were estimated from reference gene primer amplification. Using immunoSEQ multiplex PCR, the repertoire was profiled, and TCRdb retains in-frame clones only, with some absent. V, J and clone size derive from that table, while D and trimming were established from the DNA sequence. The data contain 45,000 to 50,000 clones, more than 75% of them singletons. The V end lost 5 bases, the J end lost 5 bases, and 6 bases lay between the germline ends. From germline, CDR1 is SNHLY and CDR2 FYNNEI. CDR3 size: 12 residues. The source of this sequence is a woman aged 60 to 75 with acute or convalescent COVID-19. The specimen was peripheral blood. The rearrangement uses TRBV2 and TRBJ1-4; D is uncertain. The CDR3 nucleotides read TGTGCCAGCAGTCGAGAAAATGAAAAACTGTTTTTT. Its translation is CASSRENEKLFF.